The TCR beta chain under discussion was sequenced for a study of early T cells in non-severe SARS-CoV-2 infection. From the 5' RACE reads, TCRdb called clonotypes with MiXCR, one entry per CDR3 protein. The sample yields about 48,000 distinct CDR3 sequences, 6.5% to 9.5% seen once. The CDR3 spans 14 residues. CDR1 and CDR2 (germline): SGDLS, YYNGEE. Trimming at V came to 4 bases and at J to 5 bases, leaving 7 bases not matched to a gene. This rearrangement joins TRBV9 to TRBJ1-2; 8 bases map to TRBD1. The sequencing sample was made of whole blood. This receptor was obtained from an adult who was a healthcare worker with PCR-confirmed SARS-CoV-2 infection or an uninfected control (not recorded which). CDR3 in amino acids: CASSPGQGGYGYTF. The CDR3 nucleotides are TGTGCCAGCAGCCCCGGACAGGGAGGGTATGGCTACACCTTC.